What follows describes a single TCR beta chain. This record comes from a study of Graves' ophthalmopathy and Graves' hyperthyroidism. CDR1 SGHDN and CDR2 FVKESK come from the germline V gene. Trimming removed 1 base at V and 0 bases at J, with 18 bases between. The CDR3 runs to 18 residues. Amplification of TCR beta CDR3 regions used RNA transcripts. The first round was an RT-PCR with HTBI primers, and the second round was a multiplex PCR. TCRdb re-called the multiplex PCR reads through MiXCR, storing one row per CDR3 protein. The sample lists some 750,000 distinct CDR3 sequences; roughly 40% were seen once.

V usage is TRBV14 and J usage is TRBJ1-2, with D perhaps TRBD1 (5 bases). This sequence originates from an adult man with Graves' ophthalmopathy. The sample was peripheral blood. Here the CDR3 DNA reads TGTGCCAGCAGCCAAGTCCGGGACGGTCGAATCTCTAACTATGGCTACACCTTC. As protein: CASSQVRDGRISNYGYTF.